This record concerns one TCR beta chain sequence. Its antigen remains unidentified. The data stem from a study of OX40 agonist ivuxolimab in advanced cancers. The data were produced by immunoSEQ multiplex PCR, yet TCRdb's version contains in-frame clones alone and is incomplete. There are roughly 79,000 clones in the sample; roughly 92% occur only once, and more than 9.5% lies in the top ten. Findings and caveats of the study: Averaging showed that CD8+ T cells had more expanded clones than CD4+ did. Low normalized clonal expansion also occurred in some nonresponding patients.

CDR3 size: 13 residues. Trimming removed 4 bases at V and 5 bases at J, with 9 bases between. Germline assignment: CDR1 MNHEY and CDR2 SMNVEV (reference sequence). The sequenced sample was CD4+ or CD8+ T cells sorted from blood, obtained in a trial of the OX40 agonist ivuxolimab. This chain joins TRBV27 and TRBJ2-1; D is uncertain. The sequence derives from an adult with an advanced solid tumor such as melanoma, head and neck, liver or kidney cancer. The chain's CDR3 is CASSWGSDNEQFF. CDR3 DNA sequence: TGTGCCAGCAGTTGGGGATCCGACAATGAGCAGTTCTTC.